The rows below give T cell receptor beta chains drawn from one sample of a study of shared clonotypes between healthy human individuals. The method was immunoSEQ multiplex PCR; TCRdb's version includes in-frame clones alone and lacks a portion of them. The sample has roughly 650,000 clones; around 97% are singletons. The sequenced sample consisted of naive CD4+ T cells sorted from blood. These receptors came from a young woman in good health. Both conserved end residues are part of each CDR3. The order of the fields is clone size, D gene, V gene, J gene, CDR3 protein, CDR3 DNA. D genes are given only for firm matches. Clone size is shown for a subset of rows, as once, few, many or a class of expanded clone.

size: -
D: -
V: TRBV7-8
J: TRBJ2-7
CDR3: CASSSSSAPQGEQYF
DNA: TGTGCCAGCAGTTCTTCTTCTGCGCCCCAGGGCGAGCAGTACTTC

size: -
D: -
V: TRBV9
J: TRBJ1-2
CDR3: CASSSTTGLGYTF
DNA: TGTGCCAGCAGCTCTACGACAGGACTCGGCTACACCTTC

size: -
D: -
V: TRBV19
J: TRBJ2-3
CDR3: CAKKGPRSASTDTQYF
DNA: TGTGCCAAAAAAGGCCCTAGGTCGGCTAGCACAGATACGCAGTATTTT

size: once
D: TRBD2
V: TRBV7-2
J: TRBJ2-3
CDR3: CASSRGGVEDTQYF
DNA: TGTGCCAGCAGCCGCGGGGGAGTGGAAGATACGCAGTATTTT

size: -
D: TRBD1
V: TRBV5-1
J: TRBJ2-7
CDR3: CASSKRSGTGVYEQYF
DNA: TGCGCCAGCAGCAAAAGAAGCGGGACAGGGGTATACGAGCAGTACTTC

size: -
D: -
V: TRBV7-9
J: TRBJ2-2
CDR3: CASSLVRVTGELFF
DNA: TGTGCCAGCAGCTTAGTTCGGGTGACCGGGGAGCTGTTTTTT

size: -
D: -
V: TRBV5-1
J: TRBJ1-2
CDR3: CASMGTDYGYTF
DNA: TGCGCCAGCATGGGGACGGACTATGGCTACACCTTC

size: once
D: -
V: TRBV28
J: TRBJ1-2
CDR3: CASSLRRRLGHGYTF
DNA: TGTGCCAGCAGTTTAAGGCGGCGACTAGGACATGGCTACACCTTC

size: -
D: -
V: TRBV11-2
J: TRBJ2-5
CDR3: CASSLSRETQYF
DNA: TGTGCCAGCAGCTTAAGCCGGGAGACCCAGTACTTC

size: -
D: TRBD1
V: TRBV2
J: TRBJ2-1
CDR3: CASSSAQGADYNEQFF
DNA: TGTGCCAGCAGCTCTGCCCAGGGGGCAGACTACAATGAGCAGTTCTTC

size: -
D: TRBD1
V: TRBV5-1
J: TRBJ1-4
CDR3: CASSLTGATNEKLFF
DNA: TGCGCCAGCAGCTTAACAGGGGCAACTAATGAAAAACTGTTTTTT

size: -
D: -
V: TRBV5-5
J: TRBJ2-7
CDR3: CASSLDPDIYEQYF
DNA: TGTGCCAGCAGCTTGGACCCGGACATCTACGAGCAGTACTTC

size: -
D: -
V: TRBV18
J: TRBJ2-2
CDR3: CASSPLTTSLAVGELFF
DNA: TGTGCCAGCTCACCACTCACCACTTCACTAGCAGTTGGGGAGCTGTTTTTT

size: -
D: TRBD2
V: TRBV5-1
J: TRBJ2-1
CDR3: CASSGRLAGDNEQFF
DNA: TGCGCCAGCAGCGGACGACTAGCGGGGGACAATGAGCAGTTCTTC

size: -
D: -
V: TRBV6-5
J: TRBJ1-6
CDR3: CASSLPIYNSPLHF
DNA: TGTGCCAGCAGTTTACCCATCTATAATTCACCCCTCCACTTT

size: -
D: -
V: TRBV28
J: TRBJ1-4
CDR3: CASSSGTQLEKLFF
DNA: TGTGCCAGCAGCTCAGGGACTCAGCTCGAAAAACTGTTTTTT